This TCR beta chain was observed in a study of T cells after yellow fever vaccination. Findings of the study overall: Of the clonotypes, a small share occurred in both CD4 and CD8 compartments. Among primary-vaccination clones, most reappeared after the booster, at roughly 95% for CD4 and more than 75% for CD8. The study noted that FACS-sorted repertoires could contain abundant clonotypes contaminating from the bulk population.

Of note for this clonotype: Its matching antigen is unknown.

TCRdb re-analysed the 5' RACE reads in MiXCR, keeping a single row per CDR3 protein. This repertoire shows just under 600,000 distinct CDR3 sequences, roughly 12% found once; its top ten account for over 13%. The sequences come from PBMCs, collected on the day of the yellow fever booster vaccination. This clonotype was obtained from a young man who received the YFV17D yellow fever vaccine.

This CDR3 reads CSVVTGLAYYEQYF. The CDR3 bases are TGCAGCGTCGTTACGGGACTAGCGTACTACGAGCAGTACTTC. The genes are TRBV29-1 and TRBJ2-7; 10 bases match TRBD2. Germline CDR1 and CDR2: SQVTM and ANQGSEA. Losses at the gene ends were 6 bases for V and 3 bases for J; bases not matched to a gene: 8. The CDR3 consists of 14 residues.